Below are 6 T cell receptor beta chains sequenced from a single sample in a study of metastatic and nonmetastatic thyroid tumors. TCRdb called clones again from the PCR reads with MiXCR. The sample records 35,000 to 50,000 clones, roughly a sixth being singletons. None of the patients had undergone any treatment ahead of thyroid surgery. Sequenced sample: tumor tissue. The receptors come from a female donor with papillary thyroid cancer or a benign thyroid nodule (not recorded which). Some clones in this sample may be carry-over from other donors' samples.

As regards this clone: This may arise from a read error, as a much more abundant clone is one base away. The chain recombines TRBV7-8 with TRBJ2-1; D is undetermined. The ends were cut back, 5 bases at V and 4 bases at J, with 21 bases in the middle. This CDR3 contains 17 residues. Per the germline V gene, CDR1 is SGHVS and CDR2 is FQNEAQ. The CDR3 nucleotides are TGTGCCAGCAGCCCGGCGTTACAGCAGGTACTATACAATGAGCAGTTCTTC. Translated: CASSPALQQVLYNEQFF.

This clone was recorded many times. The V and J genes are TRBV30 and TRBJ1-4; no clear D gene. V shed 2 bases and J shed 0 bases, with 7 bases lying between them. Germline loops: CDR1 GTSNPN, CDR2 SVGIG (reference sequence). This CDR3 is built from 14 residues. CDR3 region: CAWSLVATNEKLFF. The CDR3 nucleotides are TGTGCCTGGAGTTTGGTTGCAACTAATGAAAAACTGTTTTTT.

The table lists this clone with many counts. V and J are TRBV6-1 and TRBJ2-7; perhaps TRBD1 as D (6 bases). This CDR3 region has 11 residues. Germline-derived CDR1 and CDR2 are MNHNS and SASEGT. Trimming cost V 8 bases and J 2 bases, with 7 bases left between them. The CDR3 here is CASAGAYEQYF. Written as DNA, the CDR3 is TGTGCCAGCGCAGGGGCCTACGAGCAGTACTTC.

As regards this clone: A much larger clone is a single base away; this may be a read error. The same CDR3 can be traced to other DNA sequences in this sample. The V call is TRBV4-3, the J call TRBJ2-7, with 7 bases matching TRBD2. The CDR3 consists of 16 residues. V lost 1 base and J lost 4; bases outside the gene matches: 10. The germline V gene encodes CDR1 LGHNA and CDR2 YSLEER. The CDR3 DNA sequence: TGCGCCAGCAGCCAAGGACTAGCTGGAGATAGATACGAGCAGTACTTC. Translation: CASSQGLAGDRYEQYF.

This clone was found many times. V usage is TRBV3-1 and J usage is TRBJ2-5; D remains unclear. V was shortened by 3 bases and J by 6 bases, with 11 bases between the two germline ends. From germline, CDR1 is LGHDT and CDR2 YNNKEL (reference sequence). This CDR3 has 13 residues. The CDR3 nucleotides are TGTGCCAGCAGCCAGGGCGCGGCCCAGACCCAGTACTTC. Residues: CASSQGAAQTQYF.

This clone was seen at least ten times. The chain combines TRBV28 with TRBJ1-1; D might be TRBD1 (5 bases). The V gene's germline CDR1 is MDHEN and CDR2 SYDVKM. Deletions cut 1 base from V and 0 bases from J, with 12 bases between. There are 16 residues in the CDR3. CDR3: CASSLSLRGLNTEAFF. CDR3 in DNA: TGTGCCAGCAGTTTATCCCTGCGGGGGTTGAACACTGAAGCTTTCTTT.